The TCR beta chain described here comes from a study of graft-versus-host responses after intestinal transplantation. On the study more broadly: As for transplant type, recipients had multivisceral, liver-intestinal, or isolated intestinal grafts. Each patient got anti-thymocyte globulin induction, then tacrolimus and steroids for around 3 years.

Germline assignment: CDR1 SNHLY and CDR2 FYNNEI. V lost 2 bases and J lost 4; bases outside the gene matches: 29. The CDR3 extends over 22 amino acids. This clone was detected once. What it recognizes is unknown. Lymphocytes from graft epithelium and lamina propria were isolated. Profiling relied on immunoSEQ multiplex PCR, and the TCRdb table lists in-frame clones only, not all of them. This table has about 13,000 clones, 74% appearing once. The study, taken as a whole, reports: GvH clones detected in recipient marrow included some appearing first in ileum or blood. Where graft-donor T cell macrochimerism was present, patients had high graft-versus-host to host-versus-graft clonal ratios in allografts.

V usage is TRBV2 and J usage is TRBJ2-7; 7 bases map to TRBD1. Sample: ileum tissue, taken 16 days after intestinal transplant. The TCR comes from a human patient who received an intestinal transplant, so some T cells may come from the graft donor. CDR3 in amino acids: CASSELTRVCGGVRQGAYEQYF. CDR3 coding DNA: TGTGCCAGCAGTGAATTAACCAGGGTTTGTGGGGGCGTTCGACAGGGCGCGTACGAGCAGTACTTC.